This is a list of T cell receptor beta chains from one sample in a study of blood T cell repertoires in COVID-19. The assay was immunoSEQ multiplex PCR, and TCRdb's table has in-frame clones only and misses some. The sample lists some 200,000 clones; 70% to 90% were seen once. The sequencing sample was made of PBMCs or T cells enriched from blood (not recorded which). The receptors derive from a woman between 18 and 29 years old who had recovered from COVID-19. Both conserved end residues are part of each CDR3. The D gene is left open where the match is weak. Only some rows state a clone size, as once, few, many or a class for expanded clones.

len	v_gene	abundance	d_gene	j_gene	CDR3aa	CDR3nt
13	TRBV19	few	NA	TRBJ1-5	CASTDRPNQPQHF	TGTGCCAGTACAGACAGGCCTAATCAGCCCCAGCATTTT
18	TRBV7-9	once	TRBD2	TRBJ2-6	CASSLGLAGGTGANVLTF	TGTGCCAGCAGTTTAGGACTAGCGGGAGGGACTGGGGCCAACGTCCTGACTTTC
15	TRBV7-6	few	TRBD2	TRBJ2-5	CASSLDLAAGGTQYF	TGTGCCAGCAGCTTAGATCTAGCGGCGGGGGGGACCCAGTACTTC
15	TRBV24-1	NA	TRBD1	TRBJ2-7	CATSDATGAPYEQYF	TGTGCCACCAGTGATGCTACAGGGGCCCCCTACGAGCAGTACTTC
13	TRBV2	NA	NA	TRBJ1-2	CASSDQGNYGYTF	TGTGCCAGCAGCGACCAGGGTAACTATGGCTACACCTTC
14	TRBV7-3	NA	TRBD2	TRBJ2-1	CASSLGGGYNEQFF	TGTGCCAGCAGCCTGGGCGGGGGCTACAATGAGCAGTTCTTC
14	TRBV6-5	NA	TRBD1	TRBJ1-1	CASSLTGVPLEAFF	TGTGCCAGCAGCCTGACAGGGGTTCCCCTTGAAGCTTTCTTT
16	TRBV18	NA	NA	TRBJ2-3	CASSPYVGDSQDTQYF	TGTGCCAGCTCACCATATGTAGGGGATAGTCAAGATACGCAGTATTTT
16	TRBV2	NA	TRBD2	TRBJ2-3	CASSAPTSGSTDTQYF	TGTGCCAGCAGTGCCCCCACTAGCGGGAGCACAGATACGCAGTATTTT
13	TRBV7-2	NA	NA	TRBJ2-7	CASSLDSSYEQYF	TGTGCCAGCAGCCTAGATTCTAGCTACGAGCAGTACTTC
17	TRBV27	NA	TRBD2	TRBJ2-2	CASSFYVTGGPTGELFF	TGTGCCAGCAGTTTTTATGTAACGGGAGGGCCGACCGGGGAGCTGTTTTTT